The sequence of this TCR beta chain was determined in a study of cytomegalovirus exposure and HLA in healthy donors. Study conclusions and caveats: Analysis was performed later, and it showed HLA-associated TCR beta chains to be more clonally expanded than equally common others.

With 60 Vbeta and 13 Jbeta primers, the PCR was carried out. Clones were sequenced by immunoSEQ multiplex PCR, and TCRdb holds only the in-frame ones, with some missing. The repertoire holds 140,000 to 150,000 clones, with approximately 79% as singletons. The CDR3 extends over 16 amino acids. The ends lost 0 bases at V and 9 bases at J; junction bases unmatched: 10. Germline V gene sequence: CDR1 LGHNA, CDR2 YSLEER. With regard to this clone: The antigen is not known.

Sequencing was performed on PBMCs. The V and J genes are TRBV4-3 and TRBJ2-4, with 8 bases that match TRBD2. This clonotype originated in a young woman in good health and CMV-seronegative. This CDR3 is CASSQEFSGGATIQYF. CDR3 DNA sequence: TGCGCCAGCAGCCAAGAGTTCTCGGGGGGGGCCACCATTCAGTACTTC.